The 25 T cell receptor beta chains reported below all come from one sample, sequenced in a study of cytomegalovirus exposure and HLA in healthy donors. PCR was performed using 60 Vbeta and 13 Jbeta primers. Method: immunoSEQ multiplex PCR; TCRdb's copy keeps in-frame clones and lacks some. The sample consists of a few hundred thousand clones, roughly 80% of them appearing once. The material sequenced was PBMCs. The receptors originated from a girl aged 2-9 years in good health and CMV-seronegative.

The CDR3 spells CAWSVLLVRPGTGELFF. In DNA form, the CDR3 reads TGTGCCTGGAGTGTATTGCTCGTGAGGCCGGGCACCGGGGAGCTGTTTTTT. V is TRBV30 and J is TRBJ2-2; D is uncertain. The germline V gene has CDR1 GTSNPN and CDR2 SVGIG (reference sequence). V shed 0 bases and J shed 4 bases, with 18 bases lying between them. The CDR3 runs 17 residues.

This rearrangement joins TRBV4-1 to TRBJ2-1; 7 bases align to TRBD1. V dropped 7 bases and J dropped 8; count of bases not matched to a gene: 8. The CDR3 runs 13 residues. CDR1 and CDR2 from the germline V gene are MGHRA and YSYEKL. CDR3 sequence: CASKKGARDEQFF. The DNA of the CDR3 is TGCGCCAGCAAGAAGGGGGCGCGGGATGAGCAGTTCTTC.

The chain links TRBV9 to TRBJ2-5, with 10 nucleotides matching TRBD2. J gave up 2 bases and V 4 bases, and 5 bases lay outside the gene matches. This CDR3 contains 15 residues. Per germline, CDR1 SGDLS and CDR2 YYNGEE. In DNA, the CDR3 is TGTGCCAGCAGCCCCCAAGCGGGGGGGCAAGAGACCCAGTACTTC. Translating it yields CASSPQAGGQETQYF.

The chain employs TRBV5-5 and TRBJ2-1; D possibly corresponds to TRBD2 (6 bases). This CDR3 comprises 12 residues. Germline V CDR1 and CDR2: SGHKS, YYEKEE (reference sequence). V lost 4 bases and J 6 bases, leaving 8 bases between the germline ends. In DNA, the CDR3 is TGTGCCAGCAGCCCTAGCGTCAATGAGCAGTTCTTC. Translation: CASSPSVNEQFF.

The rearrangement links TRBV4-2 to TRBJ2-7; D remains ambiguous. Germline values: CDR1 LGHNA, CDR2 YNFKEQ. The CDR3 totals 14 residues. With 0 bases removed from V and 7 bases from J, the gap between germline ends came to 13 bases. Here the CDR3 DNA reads TGTGCCAGCAGCCAAGAAACATTGACACGGGAGCAGTACTTC. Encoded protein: CASSQETLTREQYF.

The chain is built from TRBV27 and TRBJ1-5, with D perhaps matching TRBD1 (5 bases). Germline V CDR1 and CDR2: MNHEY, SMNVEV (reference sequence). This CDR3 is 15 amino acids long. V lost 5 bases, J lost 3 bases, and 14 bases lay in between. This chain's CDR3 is CASSLMAGSNQPQHF. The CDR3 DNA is TGTGCCAGCAGTCTTATGGCAGGGTCCAATCAGCCCCAGCATTTT.

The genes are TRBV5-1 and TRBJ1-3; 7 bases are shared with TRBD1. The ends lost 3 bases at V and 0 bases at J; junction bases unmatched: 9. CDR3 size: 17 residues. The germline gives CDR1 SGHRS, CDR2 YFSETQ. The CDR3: CASSSRDSHSSGNTIYF. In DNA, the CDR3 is TGCGCCAGCAGCTCCCGGGACAGCCACTCCTCTGGAAACACCATATATTTT.

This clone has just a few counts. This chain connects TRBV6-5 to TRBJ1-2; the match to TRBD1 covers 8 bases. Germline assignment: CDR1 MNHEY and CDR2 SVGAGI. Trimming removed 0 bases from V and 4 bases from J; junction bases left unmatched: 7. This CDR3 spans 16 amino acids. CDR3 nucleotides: TGTGCCAGCAGTTACTCGGACAGGGCCACACTCTATGGCTACACCTTC. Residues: CASSYSDRATLYGYTF.

The chain's CDR3 is CASSGGGGAKGNEQFF. CDR3 bases: TGCGCCAGCAGTGGCGGCGGGGGGGCCAAAGGAAATGAGCAGTTCTTC. V gene TRBV4-1 combines with J gene TRBJ2-1; 9 bases are a match to TRBD2. With 6 bases clipped from V and 7 bases from J, the junction kept 13 bases outside the gene matches. CDR1 and CDR2 from the germline V gene are MGHRA and YSYEKL. CDR3 length equals 16 residues.

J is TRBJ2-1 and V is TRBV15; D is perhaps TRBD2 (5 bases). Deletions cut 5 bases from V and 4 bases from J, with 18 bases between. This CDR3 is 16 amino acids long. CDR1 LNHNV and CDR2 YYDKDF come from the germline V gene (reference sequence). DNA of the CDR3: TGTGCCACCAGCGGACTTAGATTCGAGTTTTACAATGAGCAGTTCTTC. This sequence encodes CATSGLRFEFYNEQFF.

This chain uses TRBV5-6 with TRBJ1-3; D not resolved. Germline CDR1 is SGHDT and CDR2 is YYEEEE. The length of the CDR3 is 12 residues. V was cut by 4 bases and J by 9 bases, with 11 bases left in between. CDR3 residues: CASSPGGPTIYF. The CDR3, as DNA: TGTGCCAGCAGCCCGGGTGGCCCCACCATATATTTT.

The CDR3 DNA follows: TGTGCCAGCAGTGAAGCGAGTGAGCAGTTCTTC. Protein product: CASSEASEQFF. The chain joins TRBV2 to TRBJ2-1; D not resolved. CDR1 is SNHLY and CDR2 is FYNNEI in the germline V gene. CDR3 size: 11 residues. V dropped 0 bases and J dropped 9 bases, with 3 bases sitting between them.

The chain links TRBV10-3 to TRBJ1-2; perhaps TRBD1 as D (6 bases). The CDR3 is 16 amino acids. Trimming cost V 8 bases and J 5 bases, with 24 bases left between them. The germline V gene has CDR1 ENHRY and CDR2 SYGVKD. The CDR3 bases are TGTGCCATCCCCCCGCCGCGACAGGTGGGGCGATATGGCTACACCTTC. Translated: CAIPPPRQVGRYGYTF.

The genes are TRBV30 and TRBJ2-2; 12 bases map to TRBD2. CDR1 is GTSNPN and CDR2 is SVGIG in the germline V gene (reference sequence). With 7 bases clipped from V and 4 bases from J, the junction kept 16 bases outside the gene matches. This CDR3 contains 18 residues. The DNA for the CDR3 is TGTGCCTCCTCCAGGTCGTGGACTAGCGGGGTCCCCACCGGGGAGCTGTTTTTT. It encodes CASSRSWTSGVPTGELFF.

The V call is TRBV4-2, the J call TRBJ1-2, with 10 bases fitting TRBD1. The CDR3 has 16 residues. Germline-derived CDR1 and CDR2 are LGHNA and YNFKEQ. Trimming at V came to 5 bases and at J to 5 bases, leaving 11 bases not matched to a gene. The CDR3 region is CASSVGVDRGRYGYTF. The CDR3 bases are TGTGCCAGCAGCGTCGGAGTTGACAGGGGGCGGTATGGCTACACCTTC.

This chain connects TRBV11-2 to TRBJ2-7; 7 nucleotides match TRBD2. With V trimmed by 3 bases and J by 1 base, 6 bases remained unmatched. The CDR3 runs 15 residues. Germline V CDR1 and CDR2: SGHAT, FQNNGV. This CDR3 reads CASSFTWEGSYEQYF. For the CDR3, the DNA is TGTGCCAGCAGCTTTACATGGGAGGGATCCTACGAGCAGTACTTC. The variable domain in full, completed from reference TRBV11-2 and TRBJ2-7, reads EAGVAQSPRYKIIEKRQSVAFWCNPISGHATLYWYQQILGQGPKLLIQFQNNGVVDDSQLPKDRFSAERLKGVDSTLKIQPAKLEDSAVYLCASSFTWEGSYEQYFGPGTRLTVT.

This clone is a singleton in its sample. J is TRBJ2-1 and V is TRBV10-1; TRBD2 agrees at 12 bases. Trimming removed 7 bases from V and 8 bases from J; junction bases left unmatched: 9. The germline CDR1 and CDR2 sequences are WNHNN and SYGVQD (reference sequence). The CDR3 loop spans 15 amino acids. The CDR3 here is CASTPSLAGGDEQFF. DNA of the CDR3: TGCGCCAGCACTCCGTCACTAGCGGGAGGAGATGAGCAGTTCTTC.

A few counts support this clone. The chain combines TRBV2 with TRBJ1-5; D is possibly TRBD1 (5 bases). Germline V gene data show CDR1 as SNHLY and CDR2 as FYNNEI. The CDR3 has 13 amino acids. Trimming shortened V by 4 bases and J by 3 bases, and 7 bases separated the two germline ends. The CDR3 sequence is CASSGQPNQPQHF. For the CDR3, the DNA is TGTGCCAGCAGTGGACAGCCCAATCAGCCCCAGCATTTT.

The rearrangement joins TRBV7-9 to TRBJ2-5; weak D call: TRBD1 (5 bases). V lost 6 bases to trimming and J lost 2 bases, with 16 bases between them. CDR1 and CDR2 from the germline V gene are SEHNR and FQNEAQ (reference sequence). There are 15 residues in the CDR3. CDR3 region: CASRGTPRDQETQYF. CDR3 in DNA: TGTGCCAGCAGAGGTACCCCCAGGGATCAAGAGACCCAGTACTTC.

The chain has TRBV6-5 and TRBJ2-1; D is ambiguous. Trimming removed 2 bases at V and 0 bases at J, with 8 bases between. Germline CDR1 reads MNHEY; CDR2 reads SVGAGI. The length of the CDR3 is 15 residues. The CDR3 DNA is TGTGCCAGCAGTTACGCTGAGAGCTCCTACAATGAGCAGTTCTTC. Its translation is CASSYAESSYNEQFF.

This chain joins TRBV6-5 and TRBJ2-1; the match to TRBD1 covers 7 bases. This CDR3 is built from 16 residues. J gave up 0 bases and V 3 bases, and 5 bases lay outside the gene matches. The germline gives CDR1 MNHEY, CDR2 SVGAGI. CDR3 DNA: TGTGCCAGCAGTTATGAGGGGGCTGCCTCCTACAATGAGCAGTTCTTC. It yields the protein CASSYEGAASYNEQFF.

The CDR3: CASSPLGQGEQYF. CDR3 DNA sequence: TGTGCCAGCAGCCCCCTCGGACAGGGCGAGCAGTACTTC. This rearrangement joins TRBV4-2 to TRBJ2-7; 8 bases map to TRBD1. Germline V gene sequence: CDR1 LGHNA, CDR2 YNFKEQ. This CDR3 has 13 residues. With 4 bases clipped from V and 6 bases from J, the junction kept 5 bases outside the gene matches.

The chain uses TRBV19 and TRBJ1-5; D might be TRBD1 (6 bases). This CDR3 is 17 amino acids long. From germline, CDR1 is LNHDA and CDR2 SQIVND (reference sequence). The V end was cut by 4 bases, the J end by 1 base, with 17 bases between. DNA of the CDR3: TGTGCCAGTAGTACCGGCGTGAGGGGGAAAAGCAATCAGCCCCAGCATTTT. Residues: CASSTGVRGKSNQPQHF.

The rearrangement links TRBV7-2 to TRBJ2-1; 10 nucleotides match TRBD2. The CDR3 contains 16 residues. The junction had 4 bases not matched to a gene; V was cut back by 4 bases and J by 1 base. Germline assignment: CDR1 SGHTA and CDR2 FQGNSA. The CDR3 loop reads CASSSSGRGSYNEQFF. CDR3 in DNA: TGTGCCAGCAGCTCTAGCGGGAGAGGGTCCTACAATGAGCAGTTCTTC.

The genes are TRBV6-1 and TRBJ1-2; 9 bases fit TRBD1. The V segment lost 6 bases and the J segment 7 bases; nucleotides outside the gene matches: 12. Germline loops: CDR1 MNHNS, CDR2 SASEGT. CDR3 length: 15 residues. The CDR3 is CASSASRDREPGYTF. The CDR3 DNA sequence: TGTGCCAGCAGCGCTTCCCGGGACAGGGAGCCTGGCTACACCTTC.